These T cell receptor beta chains were read from a single sample in a study of tumor T cells in aggressive B-cell lymphoma. Sequenced by immunoSEQ multiplex PCR; TCRdb stores in-frame clones only, minus some. The sample carries 4,200 or so clones, about 80% recorded once. Sequences were obtained from tumor tissue. Every receptor here comes from an adult with diffuse large B cell lymphoma. CDR3s include the opening cysteine and the closing phenylalanine or tryptophan. Each record gives: clone size, V gene, D gene, J gene, CDR3 DNA, CDR3 protein. D genes are given only for firm matches. Expanded clones are given a class, and other clones once, few, many or no size at all.

-,TRBV28,-,TRBJ2-7,TGTGCCAGCAGCTTTCCGCTTGAGGTTACCGGTGGCTCCTACGAGCAGTACTTC,CASSFPLEVTGGSYEQYF
-,TRBV28,TRBD1,TRBJ1-4,TGTGCCAGCAGTCTGGAGGGACAGGGTCGAACTAATGAAAAACTGTTTTTT,CASSLEGQGRTNEKLFF
-,TRBV7-8,TRBD1,TRBJ2-1,TGTGCCAGCAGCGGGGGGACAGGGGGACCCCTAGGTGAGCAGTTCTTC,CASSGGTGGPLGEQFF
once,TRBV7-6,-,TRBJ1-5,TGTGCCAGCAGCTCATACGACAGGCTGAATCAGCCCCAGCATTTT,CASSSYDRLNQPQHF
-,TRBV6-1,-,TRBJ1-4,TGTGCCAGCGCATTGACAGGATCAACTAATGAAAAACTGTTTTTT,CASALTGSTNEKLFF
-,TRBV18,-,TRBJ2-2,TGTGCCAGCTCCCGGGGTCCCAACACCGGGGAGCTGTTTTTT,CASSRGPNTGELFF
few,TRBV10-3,TRBD1,TRBJ1-1,TGTGCCATCAGTGGGACAGGGGGCACTGAAGCTTTCTTT,CAISGTGGTEAFF
-,TRBV5-5,-,TRBJ1-1,TGTGCCAGCAGCTTGGCCGCTGAAGCTTTCTTT,CASSLAAEAFF
-,TRBV4-1,-,TRBJ2-2,TGCGCCAGCAGCCAAGGGACAGATTTTTTGAACACCGGGGAGCTGTTTTTT,CASSQGTDFLNTGELFF
once,TRBV5-1,-,TRBJ1-4,TGCGCCAGCAGCGAGGGAGGGTACGAAAAACTGTTTTTT,CASSEGGYEKLFF
-,TRBV27,-,TRBJ2-7,TGTGCCAGCAGTGGGGGCGACTCCTACGAGCAGTACTTC,CASSGGDSYEQYF
-,TRBV29-1,-,TRBJ2-1,TGCAGCGGTAAGGGACTCCCTTTATCCTACAATGAGCAGTTCTTC,CSGKGLPLSYNEQFF
-,TRBV2,TRBD1,TRBJ2-3,TGTGCCAGCAAGGACAGTGGGACAGGGTACATTTATGATACGCAGTATTTT,CASKDSGTGYIYDTQYF
-,TRBV28,-,TRBJ1-6,TGTGCCAGCAGTTTAGGCGGGAGCTCCTATAATTCACCCCTCCACTTT,CASSLGGSSYNSPLHF
-,TRBV5-8,-,TRBJ1-1,TGTGCCAGCAGCTCAGGAGGGATGAACACTGAAGCTTTCTTT,CASSSGGMNTEAFF
-,TRBV9,TRBD1,TRBJ2-5,TGTGCCAGCAGCGCCTCGAGGGGGACAGAAGAGACCCAGTACTTC,CASSASRGTEETQYF
-,TRBV27,TRBD2,TRBJ2-3,TGTGCCAGCAGTTTTATAGCGGGACCAGATACGCAGTATTTT,CASSFIAGPDTQYF
few,TRBV14,-,TRBJ2-3,TGTGCCAGCAGCCAAGAGGGCAGGGGCGCGCAGTATTTT,CASSQEGRGAQYF
-,TRBV7-9,-,TRBJ2-5,TGTGCCAGCAGCTTGGCAAACCAAGAGACCCAGTACTTC,CASSLANQETQYF
-,TRBV15,TRBD1,TRBJ1-1,TGTGCCACCAGCACCCGACAGGGACTGAGAGCTTTCTTT,CATSTRQGLRAFF
few,TRBV5-1,TRBD1,TRBJ1-2,TGCGCCAGCAGCTTGCGGACAGGGGAGGGTGGCTACACCTTC,CASSLRTGEGGYTF
-,TRBV19,TRBD1,TRBJ1-3,TGTGCCAGTAGTTCCTTGGACAGGGGAAACACCATATATTTT,CASSSLDRGNTIYF
-,TRBV5-1,-,TRBJ2-3,TGCGCCAGCAGCTTGTTCGCTACTCAAGATACGCAGTATTTT,CASSLFATQDTQYF
-,TRBV9,-,TRBJ2-7,TGTGCCAGCAGCGTAGCACAGACACCTAATTACGAGCAGTACTTC,CASSVAQTPNYEQYF
-,TRBV10-1,TRBD2,TRBJ2-1,TGCGCCAGCAGTGAGGCTAGCGGGGGTTACAATGAGCAGTTCTTC,CASSEASGGYNEQFF
-,TRBV18,-,TRBJ1-5,TGTGCCAGCTCACCAGTGCAGGACAATCAGCCCCAGCATTTT,CASSPVQDNQPQHF
-,TRBV9,-,TRBJ1-4,TGTGCCAGCAGCGTAGCCCCGGGGGAAAAACTGTTTTTT,CASSVAPGEKLFF
-,TRBV5-1,-,TRBJ1-5,TGCGCCAGCAGCTTGGCCAGGGATCAGCCCCAGCATTTT,CASSLARDQPQHF
-,TRBV6-5,TRBD1,TRBJ1-1,TGTGCCAGCAGATCCCGGGACAGAAAACCAAAAGCTTTCTTT,CASRSRDRKPKAFF
-,TRBV18,-,TRBJ2-6,TGTGCCAGCTCGCCAACAGGGTCTGGGGCCAACGTCCTGACTTTC,CASSPTGSGANVLTF
-,TRBV15,-,TRBJ2-7,TGTGCCACCAGCAGAGATAAGAGCTACGAGCAGTACTTC,CATSRDKSYEQYF
-,TRBV30,-,TRBJ1-1,TGTGCCTGGAGTGGCGGCACCACTGAAGCTTTCTTT,CAWSGGTTEAFF
-,TRBV5-6,-,TRBJ2-5,TGTGCCAGCAGCGTACAAGAGACCCAGTACTTC,CASSVQETQYF
-,TRBV7-8,TRBD2,TRBJ2-7,TGTGCCAGCAGCTTAGCGGCGGGACTAAGCTCCTACGAGCAGTACTTC,CASSLAAGLSSYEQYF
-,TRBV6-4,-,TRBJ1-6,TGTGCCAGCAGTCCGGGACTCTCCCGGGGATCACCCCTCCACTTT,CASSPGLSRGSPLHF
-,TRBV2,TRBD2,TRBJ2-2,TGTGCCAGCAGTGATGACGGGAGGGCCTCGAACACCGGGGAGCTGTTTTTT,CASSDDGRASNTGELFF
-,TRBV11-3,TRBD1,TRBJ2-5,TGTGCCAGCAGCGCACAACAGGGGTGGGTCGGAGAGACCCAGTACTTC,CASSAQQGWVGETQYF
-,TRBV27,TRBD1,TRBJ2-7,TGTGCCAGCAGTTTCCGCCGGGACAGCTACGAGCAGTACTTC,CASSFRRDSYEQYF
-,TRBV5-1,TRBD2,TRBJ2-3,TGCGCCAGCAGCTTGGCCGGGGGGAGTGGGGCAGATACGCAGTATTTT,CASSLAGGSGADTQYF
-,TRBV5-4,TRBD1,TRBJ2-7,TGTGCCAGCGGCCGGGACAGGGCCGAAGAGCAGTACTTC,CASGRDRAEEQYF